The T cell receptor beta chain described here comes from a study of cytomegalovirus exposure and HLA in healthy donors. Study observations and caveats: The authors later found TCR association rates varying by HLA locus, with DRB1 most and HLA-C fewest. The investigators catalogued some 160 TCR beta chains as cytomegalovirus-associated.

Healthy bone marrow donors made up the donor group. Whereas donors were nominally healthy upon sampling, unrecorded immune exposures were probable. On this clone itself: The antigen is not known.

Amplification used 60 Vbeta primers and 13 Jbeta primers. The repertoire was sequenced with immunoSEQ multiplex PCR; TCRdb's copy has only in-frame clones and lacks some. Of more than 95,000 clones listed, around 82% were seen once; the top ten hold more than 3%. The CDR3 covers 14 residues. With 4 bases removed from V and 3 bases from J, the gap between germline ends came to 13 bases. Germline assignment: CDR1 SGHRS and CDR2 YFSETQ. The clonotype was recovered from a man in his forties or fifties in good health and CMV-seronegative. The gene calls are TRBV5-1 and TRBJ1-1; D unclear. Sequenced sample: PBMCs. The CDR3 bases are TGCGCCAGCAGCCCGCCTCCAGGATACACTGAAGCTTTCTTT. This encodes CASSPPPGYTEAFF. Drawing the rest from reference TRBV5-1 and TRBJ1-1, the complete variable domain is KAGVTQTPRYLIKTRGQQVTLSCSPISGHRSVSWYQQTPGQGLQFLFEYFSETQRNKGNFPGRFSGRQFSNSRSEMNVSTLELGDSALYLCASSPPPGYTEAFFGQGTRLTVV.